This T cell receptor (beta chain) was obtained from a study of Ad26.COV2.S vaccination and SARS-CoV-2 variants. Study summary: Donor was one of the participants in the Ad26.COV2.S arm of the COV1001 trial.

The treatment here: 15 to 20 received Ad26.COV2.S at low or high dose, single or two shots; about five received placebo; per-sample allocation not given. Samples were taken on day 63 after the first vaccine or placebo injection. An 18-55-year-old adult in Boston served as donor. Germline-derived CDR1 and CDR2 are SGHRS and YFSETQ. Trimming shortened V by 3 bases and J by 2 bases, and 17 bases separated the two germline ends. This CDR3 has 16 amino acids. The data were produced by immunoSEQ multiplex PCR, yet TCRdb's version contains in-frame clones alone and is incomplete. The top ten clones hold around 6.4% of a sample with around 300,000 clones, around 89% of them seen once.

The J gene is TRBJ1-2, the V gene TRBV5-1; a weak D match, TRBD1 (6 bases). This sequence was found in a person between 18 and 65 years old who received the Ad26.COV2.S COVID-19 vaccine or a placebo. The sequencing here drew on peripheral blood, taken in a trial of Ad26.COV2.S vaccine versus placebo. The CDR3 nucleotides are TGCGCCAGCAGCTCGAGACAGGTTGAGGGAAACTATGGCTACACCTTC. This gives the protein CASSSRQVEGNYGYTF. The full variable domain, completed using reference TRBV5-1 and TRBJ1-2, is KAGVTQTPRYLIKTRGQQVTLSCSPISGHRSVSWYQQTPGQGLQFLFEYFSETQRNKGNFPGRFSGRQFSNSRSEMNVSTLELGDSALYLCASSSRQVEGNYGYTFGSGTRLTVV.